This T cell receptor (beta chain) originates from a study of cytomegalovirus exposure and HLA in healthy donors. Germline V gene sequence: CDR1 MNHEY, CDR2 SVGAGI. The CDR3 is 15 residues long. The study, taken as a whole, reports: Being productive about 90% or about 30% of the time was typical of most TCR beta V segments in an earlier analysis.

On this clone: Its cognate antigen is unknown. One end of the junction does not line up with germline, which may come from a read error. The same CDR3 arises from other DNA sequences in this sample as well.

PCR primers comprised 60 Vbeta and 13 Jbeta primers. Method: immunoSEQ multiplex PCR; TCRdb's copy keeps in-frame clones and lacks some. The sample records some 120,000 clones, roughly 62% being singletons. This receptor was obtained from a man aged 25-45 years in good health and CMV-seropositive. This chain links TRBV6-5 with TRBJ2-2; TRBD2 matches 13 bases. Sequencing was carried out using PBMCs. The CDR3 loop reads CASSWTSGSFWELFF. The CDR3 DNA reads TGTGCCAGCAGTTGGACTAGCGGGAGTTTTTGGGAACTGTTTTTT.